This is a list of T cell receptor beta chains from one sample in a study of cytomegalovirus exposure and HLA in healthy donors. Method: immunoSEQ multiplex PCR; TCRdb's copy keeps in-frame clones and lacks some. The sample records more than 85,000 clones, about 90% being singletons. The specimen sequenced was PBMCs. These receptors were collected from a middle-aged man in good health and CMV-seronegative. Each CDR3 is given with its conserved first and last residue. Fields, in order: V gene, J gene, clone size, D gene, CDR3 protein, CDR3 DNA. D genes are given only for firm matches. Where a row states a size, it is once, few, many or the class of an expanded clone; other rows omit it.

TRBV11-2	TRBJ2-5	once	TRBD2	CASTIGTSGGRGEETQYF	TGTGCCAGCACCATAGGGACTAGCGGGGGGCGGGGAGAGGAGACCCAGTACTTC
TRBV6-5	TRBJ1-5	-	-	CASSYMQTDSNQPQHF	TGTGCCAGCAGTTACATGCAGACAGATAGCAATCAGCCCCAGCATTTT
TRBV9	TRBJ1-1	-	-	CASSAEVYYTEAFF	TGTGCCAGCAGCGCCGAGGTATATTACACTGAAGCTTTCTTT
TRBV30	TRBJ1-1	-	TRBD1	CAWSLGTGNTEAFF	TGTGCCTGGAGTCTTGGGACAGGGAACACTGAAGCTTTCTTT
TRBV2	TRBJ1-4	-	-	CASGKQGNEKLFF	TGTGCCAGCGGAAAGCAGGGGAACGAAAAACTGTTTTTT
TRBV19	TRBJ2-2	-	TRBD1	CASTGQGKAGELFF	TGTGCCAGTACTGGACAGGGGAAAGCCGGGGAGCTGTTTTTT
TRBV5-1	TRBJ1-2	-	TRBD1	CASSLVGQGANYGYTF	TGCGCCAGCAGCTTGGTGGGACAGGGGGCAAACTATGGCTACACCTTC
TRBV6-6	TRBJ2-6	-	-	CASSYGAGTGANVLTF	TGTGCCAGCAGTTACGGGGCGGGGACTGGGGCCAACGTCCTGACTTTC
TRBV9	TRBJ2-5	-	-	CASSVNPGLRTETQYF	TGTGCCAGCAGCGTAAACCCGGGACTGAGGACGGAGACCCAGTACTTC
TRBV2	TRBJ1-1	-	TRBD1	CASSEWDRGQEAFF	TGTGCCAGCAGTGAGTGGGACAGGGGGCAGGAGGCTTTCTTT
TRBV9	TRBJ1-4	-	-	CASSVGQGGEKLFF	TGTGCCAGCAGCGTAGGGCAGGGTGGGGAAAAACTGTTTTTT
TRBV5-1	TRBJ2-1	-	TRBD1	CASSLGTGVANEQFF	TGCGCCAGCAGCCTAGGGACAGGGGTTGCCAATGAGCAGTTCTTC
TRBV5-1	TRBJ2-3	-	-	CASSLPTDTQYF	TGCGCCAGCAGCCTCCCTACAGATACGCAGTATTTT
TRBV19	TRBJ1-1	-	-	CASSMGPQLGRTEAFF	TGTGCCAGTAGTATGGGCCCACAGTTAGGGAGGACTGAAGCTTTCTTT
TRBV7-9	TRBJ1-3	once	-	CASSLVQGQGNTIYF	TGTGCCAGCAGCTTAGTGCAGGGCCAAGGAAACACCATATATTTT
TRBV28	TRBJ1-5	-	-	CASTTLTPGANQPQHF	TGTGCCAGCACCACATTGACTCCAGGGGCGAATCAGCCCCAGCATTTT
TRBV5-1	TRBJ1-1	-	-	CASSFGLENTEAFF	TGCGCCAGCAGCTTTGGGCTGGAGAACACTGAAGCTTTCTTT
TRBV23-1	TRBJ1-5	-	-	CASSLPGFFNQPQHF	TGCGCCAGCAGTCTCCCGGGGTTCTTTAATCAGCCCCAGCATTTT
TRBV5-6	TRBJ2-3	-	TRBD2	CASSGGGGDTQYF	TGTGCCAGCAGCGGGGGGGGAGGAGATACGCAGTATTTT
TRBV7-3	TRBJ2-7	-	TRBD2	CASSSSGGSYEQYF	TGTGCCAGCAGCTCCAGCGGGGGCTCCTACGAGCAGTACTTC
TRBV6-5	TRBJ1-4	-	-	CASSGGAGALKLFF	TGTGCCAGCAGTGGTGGGGCAGGAGCTTTAAAACTGTTTTTT
TRBV9	TRBJ2-5	once	TRBD1	CASSWTGGEETQYF	TGTGCCAGCAGCTGGACAGGAGGAGAAGAGACCCAGTACTTC
TRBV5-1	TRBJ1-2	-	TRBD1	CASSPGQGGDGYTF	TGCGCCAGCAGCCCGGGACAGGGAGGTGATGGCTACACCTTC
TRBV28	TRBJ1-2	few	TRBD1	CASSPSGGGYTF	TGTGCCAGCAGTCCCTCAGGGGGCGGCTACACCTTC
TRBV6-5	TRBJ1-2	-	TRBD1	CASRAGQGDFGYTF	TGTGCCAGCAGGGCCGGACAGGGGGATTTTGGCTACACCTTC
TRBV4-1	TRBJ2-7	once	-	CASSQETAGVVQQYF	TGCGCCAGCAGCCAAGAGACAGCAGGGGTCGTCCAGCAGTACTTC
TRBV7-3	TRBJ1-5	-	-	CASSRGPNQPQHF	TGTGCCTCCTCAAGGGGCCCCAATCAGCCCCAGCATTTT
TRBV28	TRBJ1-2	once	TRBD1	CASSAPTGGADGYTF	TGTGCCAGCAGTGCTCCGACAGGGGGCGCGGATGGCTACACCTTC
TRBV7-8	TRBJ1-1	-	TRBD1	CASSGSGTVNTEAFF	TGTGCCAGCAGCGGGTCCGGGACAGTGAACACTGAAGCTTTCTTT
TRBV13	TRBJ2-4	-	TRBD2	CASSLKRGALAKNIQYF	TGTGCCAGCAGCCTCAAGCGGGGGGCACTAGCCAAAAACATTCAGTACTTC
TRBV30	TRBJ1-1	-	-	CAWRGQLHTEAFF	TGTGCCTGGAGAGGACAACTACACACTGAAGCTTTCTTT
TRBV5-1	TRBJ1-1	-	TRBD1	CASSLGGTGVATEAFF	TGCGCCAGCAGCTTGGGAGGGACAGGGGTTGCCACTGAAGCTTTCTTT
TRBV25-1	TRBJ2-5	once	-	CASSEYFEETQYF	TGTGCCAGCAGTGAATATTTCGAGGAGACCCAGTACTTC
TRBV19	TRBJ1-6	-	-	CASSIDRNSPLHF	TGTGCCAGTAGTATAGACAGAAATTCACCCCTCCACTTT
TRBV2	TRBJ1-1	-	TRBD1	CASSVRTGGTEAFF	TGTGCCAGCAGTGTGAGGACAGGGGGGACTGAAGCTTTCTTT
TRBV5-4	TRBJ1-6	-	TRBD1	CASSWGRDRDNSPLHF	TGTGCCAGCAGCTGGGGCCGGGACAGGGATAATTCACCCCTCCACTTT
TRBV19	TRBJ2-1	-	TRBD2	CASSISAGVLHEQFF	TGTGCCAGTAGTATCTCAGCGGGGGTCCTCCATGAGCAGTTCTTC
TRBV18	TRBJ2-1	-	TRBD1	CASSSPGQGYEQFF	TGTGCCAGCTCATCGCCGGGACAGGGCTATGAGCAGTTCTTC
TRBV6-1	TRBJ1-1	-	-	CASSEAHTRMNTEAFF	TGTGCCAGCAGTGAAGCGCATACAAGAATGAACACTGAAGCTTTCTTT
TRBV21-1	TRBJ1-6	-	-	CASSKAGSSYNSPLHF	TGTGCCAGCAGCAAAGCGGGCAGCTCCTATAATTCACCCCTCCACTTT
TRBV2	TRBJ1-5	-	TRBD1	CASRGPRGPQPQHF	TGTGCCAGCAGAGGTCCGAGGGGGCCTCAGCCCCAGCATTTT
TRBV6-5	TRBJ2-2	-	TRBD1	CASSYQGAAAGELFF	TGTGCCAGCAGTTACCAGGGGGCCGCGGCCGGGGAGCTGTTTTTT
TRBV13	TRBJ2-1	-	-	CASSLEGGGYNEQFF	TGTGCCAGCAGCTTAGAGGGGGGGGGTTACAATGAGCAGTTCTTC
TRBV7-2	TRBJ1-1	once	-	CASSLVAGLDTEAFF	TGTGCCAGCAGCTTAGTGGCAGGGTTAGACACTGAAGCTTTCTTT
TRBV28	TRBJ1-5	-	TRBD1	CASSPPGQGGYSNQPQHF	TGTGCCAGCAGTCCCCCGGGACAGGGGGGATATAGCAATCAGCCCCAGCATTTT
TRBV9	TRBJ2-5	-	-	CASSRSLAPETQYF	TGTGCCAGCAGCCGCAGCCTAGCTCCCGAGACCCAGTACTTC
TRBV4-1	TRBJ2-5	-	TRBD1	CASSQVAGGHGAQETQYF	TGCGCCAGCAGCCAAGTGGCAGGGGGCCATGGGGCTCAAGAGACCCAGTACTTC
TRBV6-5	TRBJ1-1	-	-	CASSYAGRTEAFF	TGTGCCAGCAGTTACGCAGGGAGGACTGAAGCTTTCTTT